The 6 T cell receptor beta chains below were found in one sample sequenced in a study of identical twins. MiXCR, run by TCRdb on the 5' RACE reads, gives a single entry per CDR3 protein. Of 1,800,000 or so distinct CDR3 sequences in the sample, 32% were seen once. Sequencing was carried out using cord blood. The receptors were gathered from a newborn girl in good health.

The V gene is TRBV29-1, the J gene TRBJ2-2, with 9 positions matching TRBD1. CDR1 and CDR2 from the germline V gene are SQVTM and ANQGSEA. Germline trimming cut 7 bases from V and 0 bases from J; bases unmatched to any gene: 3. The CDR3 spans 14 residues. The CDR3 reads CSGGQGPNTGELFF. CDR3 nucleotide sequence: TGCAGCGGGGGACAGGGACCGAACACCGGGGAGCTGTTTTTT.

To note about this clonotype: A much more abundant neighbour one base away suggests this may be a read error. The genes are TRBV5-1 and TRBJ2-4, with D perhaps assigned TRBD1 or TRBD2 (5 bases each). The J call may be incorrect, as the DNA end agrees better with TRBJ2-7. There are 16 residues in the CDR3. The germline gives CDR1 SGHRS, CDR2 YFSETQ. Written as DNA, the CDR3 is TGCGCCAGCAGCCATCGAGTAACGGGGCTCTCCTACGAGCAGTACTTC. Translation: CASSHRVTGLSYEQYF.

The chain uses TRBV7-2 and TRBJ2-1; D ambiguous. The V end was cut by 1 base, the J end by 6 bases, with 13 bases between. The length of the CDR3 is 15 residues. Germline CDR1 reads SGHTA; CDR2 reads FQGNSA. The CDR3 coding sequence is TGTGCCAGCAGCTTAGAACTAAGATGGGGCAATGAGCAGTTCTTC. It specifies CASSLELRWGNEQFF.

This clonotype was observed a few times. The chain uses TRBV10-3 and TRBJ2-7; D is uncertain. Per germline, CDR1 ENHRY and CDR2 SYGVKD. The ends were cut back, 1 base at V and 7 bases at J, with 11 bases in the middle. The CDR3 covers 13 residues. This CDR3 reads CAISEYMAEEQYF. CDR3 in DNA: TGTGCCATCAGTGAGTATATGGCTGAAGAGCAGTACTTC.

The gene calls are TRBV20-1 and TRBJ2-1; 12 bases fit TRBD2. CDR3 size: 14 residues. In germline, CDR1 is DFQATT, CDR2 SNEGSKA (reference sequence). V was clipped by 6 bases and J by 12 bases; unmatched bases: 12. This chain's CDR3 is CSAASGRGTDTQFF. In nucleotides, the CDR3 is TGCAGTGCGGCTAGCGGGAGGGGCACAGATACGCAGTTCTTC.

The chain links TRBV20-1 to TRBJ2-1, with D perhaps being TRBD1 or TRBD2 (5 bases each). The CDR3 length is 16 residues. Germline CDR1 DFQATT, CDR2 SNEGSKA (reference sequence). Trimming removed 1 base at V and 0 bases at J, with 13 bases between. CDR3 amino acids: CSARAGRSSSYNEQFF. DNA of the CDR3: TGCAGTGCTAGAGCGGGGCGATCAAGCTCCTACAATGAGCAGTTCTTC.